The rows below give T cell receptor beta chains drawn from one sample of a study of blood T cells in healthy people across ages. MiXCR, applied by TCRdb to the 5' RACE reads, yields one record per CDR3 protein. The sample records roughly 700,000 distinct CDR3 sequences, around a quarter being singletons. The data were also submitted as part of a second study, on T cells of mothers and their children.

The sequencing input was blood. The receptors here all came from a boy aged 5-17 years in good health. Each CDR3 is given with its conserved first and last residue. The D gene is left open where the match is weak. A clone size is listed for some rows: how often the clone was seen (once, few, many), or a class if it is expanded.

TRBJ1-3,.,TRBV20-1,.,TGCAGTGCTAGAGATCAGGACCGGGGAAACACCGTATATTTT,CSARDQDRGNTVYF
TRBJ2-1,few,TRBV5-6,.,TGTGCCAGCAGCTTGGTATTAGAGGGGGGGAATGAGCAGTTCTTC,CASSLVLEGGNEQFF
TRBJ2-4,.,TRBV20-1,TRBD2,TGCAGTGCTAGAGAAGCGGGGGTTAGGATTCAGTACTTC,CSAREAGVRIQYF
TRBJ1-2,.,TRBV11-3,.,TGTGCCAGCAGCTTAGGAACCACAGGGAAACGCTATGGCTACACCTTC,CASSLGTTGKRYGYTF
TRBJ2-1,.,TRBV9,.,TGTGCCAGCAGCGTAGACTCCTCAATCCCCTACAATGAGCAGTTCTTC,CASSVDSSIPYNEQFF
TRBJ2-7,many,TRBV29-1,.,TGCAGCGTTGTACGACCGATCAACTCCTACGAGCAGTACTTC,CSVVRPINSYEQYF
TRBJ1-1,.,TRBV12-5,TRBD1,TGTGCTAGTGGCCGGGGGACAGGTACTGAAGCTTTCTTT,CASGRGTGTEAFF
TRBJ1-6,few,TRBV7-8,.,TGTGCCAGCAGCCGGGACTATAATAATTCGCCCCTCCACTTT,CASSRDYNNSPLHF
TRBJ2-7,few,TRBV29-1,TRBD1,TGCAGCGTCCGACAGGGGGCCTACGAGCAGTACTTC,CSVRQGAYEQYF
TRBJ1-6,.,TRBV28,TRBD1,TGTGCCAGCAGTCCCCGAGACAGGGCACTTTCACCCCTCCACTTT,CASSPRDRALSPLHF
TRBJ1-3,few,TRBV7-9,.,TGTGCCAGCAGCCCCCGGATCTTTGGTGTTTCGGGAAACACCATATATTTT,CASSPRIFGVSGNTIYF
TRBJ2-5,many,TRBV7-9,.,TGTGCCAGCAGCTTGTTGGCAGAGACCCAGTACTTC,CASSLLAETQYF
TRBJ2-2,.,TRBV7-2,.,TGTGCCAGCAGCTTAAACGGACTCTCTATAGGTACCGGGGAGCAGTTTTTT,CASSLNGLSIGTGEQFF
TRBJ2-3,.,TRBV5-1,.,TGCGCCAGCAGTTACCGGGGCCGTAGCACAGATACGCAGTATTTT,CASSYRGRSTDTQYF
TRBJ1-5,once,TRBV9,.,TGTGTCAGCAGCGCACAGGATAGCAATCAGCCCCAGCATTTT,CVSSAQDSNQPQHF
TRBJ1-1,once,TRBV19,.,TGTGCCAGTAGTATTGACCTGAACACTGAAGCTTTCTTT,CASSIDLNTEAFF
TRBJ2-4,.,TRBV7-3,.,TGTGCCAGCAGCTTAACCTCAGCAGACCCCCTAGCCAAAAACATTCAGTACTTC,CASSLTSADPLAKNIQYF
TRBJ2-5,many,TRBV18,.,TGTGCCAGCTCACCATATGGGGAGACCCAGTACTTC,CASSPYGETQYF
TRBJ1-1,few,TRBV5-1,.,TGCGCCAGCAGCTTGGGGGACGTGGACACTGAAGCTTTCTTT,CASSLGDVDTEAFF
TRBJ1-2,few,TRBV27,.,TGTGCCAGCAGTTTTCTCTATGGCTACACCTTC,CASSFLYGYTF
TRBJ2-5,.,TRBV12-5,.,TGTGCTTCCAAAAAAGGGGGGGGGATCGAGACCCAGTACTTC,CASKKGGGIETQYF
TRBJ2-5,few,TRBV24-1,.,TGTGCCACCAGTGGAAGTTTTCAAGAGACCCAGTACTTC,CATSGSFQETQYF
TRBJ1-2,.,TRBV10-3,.,TGTGCCATCAGTGACCCAGGGAGGAAGGACTATGGCTACACCTTC,CAISDPGRKDYGYTF
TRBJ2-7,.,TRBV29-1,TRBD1,TGCAGCGTCCACCGGGACAGTCCATCCTACGAGCAGTACTTC,CSVHRDSPSYEQYF
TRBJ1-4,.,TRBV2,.,TGTGCCAGCAGTGAAGCGCCACCTGGCGGTAATGAAAAACTGTTTTTT,CASSEAPPGGNEKLFF
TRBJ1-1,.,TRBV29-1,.,TGCAGCGTTGTCGCGGAGGGGACATTGAACACTGAAGCTTTCTTT,CSVVAEGTLNTEAFF
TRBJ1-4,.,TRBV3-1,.,TGTGCCAGCAGCCAAAAAGCAGCGGGGACTAATGAAAAACTGTTTTTT,CASSQKAAGTNEKLFF
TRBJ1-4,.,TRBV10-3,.,TGTGCCATCAAAGACAGGCCTAATGAAAAACTGTTTTTT,CAIKDRPNEKLFF
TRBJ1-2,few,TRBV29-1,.,TGCAGCGTCGTAGACTTCCTGGGCTACACCTTC,CSVVDFLGYTF
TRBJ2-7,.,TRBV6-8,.,TGTGCCAGCAGTAAGAGGGATTACGAGCAGTACTTC,CASSKRDYEQYF
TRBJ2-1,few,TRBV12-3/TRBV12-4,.,TGTGCCAGCGGCCCTAATGAGCAGTTCTTC,CASGPNEQFF
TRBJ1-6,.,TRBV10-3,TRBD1,TGTGCCATCAGTGTGGGGACAGGGCGCCCTGATTCACCCCTCCACTTT,CAISVGTGRPDSPLHF
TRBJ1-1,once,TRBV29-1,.,TGCAGCGTTGTGATGGGCAAAGCTTTCTTT,CSVVMGKAFF
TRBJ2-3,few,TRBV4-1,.,TGCGCCAGCAGCCAATTCCAAAGGGAAACCACGCAGTATTTT,CASSQFQRETTQYF
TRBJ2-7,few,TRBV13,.,TGTGCCAGCAGCTACTTACGGGGCAGCACCTACGAGCAGTACTTC,CASSYLRGSTYEQYF
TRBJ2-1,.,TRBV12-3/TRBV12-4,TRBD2,TGTGCCAGCAGTTTACGGGAGGGCCAGAATGAGCAGTTCTTC,CASSLREGQNEQFF
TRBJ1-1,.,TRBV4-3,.,TGCGCCAGCAGCCAAGATCCCCAACAGTCGAACACTGAAGCTTTCTTT,CASSQDPQQSNTEAFF
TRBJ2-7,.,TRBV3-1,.,TGTGCCAGCAGCCAAGAATCAGGCAGGGCAGGGCAGTACTTC,CASSQESGRAGQYF
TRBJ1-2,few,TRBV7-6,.,TGTGCCAGCAGCTCGGACATTGACTATGGCTACACCTTC,CASSSDIDYGYTF
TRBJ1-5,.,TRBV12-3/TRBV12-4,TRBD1,TGTGCCAGCAGTGCGAGGGGGGACAGGGCCACTCAGCATTTT,CASSARGDRATQHF
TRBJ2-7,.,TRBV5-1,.,TGCGCCAGCAGCTTGTGGGGGGCGCGCGAGCAGTACTTC,CASSLWGAREQYF
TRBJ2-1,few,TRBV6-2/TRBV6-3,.,TGTGCCAGCAGTTACCGGGACTTGAAAGGGGATGAGCAGTTCTTC,CASSYRDLKGDEQFF
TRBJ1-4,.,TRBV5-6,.,TGTGCCAGCAGGGCAGGACCAGGGGAAAAACTGTTTTTT,CASRAGPGEKLFF
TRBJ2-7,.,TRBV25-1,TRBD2,TGTGCCAGCAGTCCCCGGGGTAGCGGGAGCCGGGAATACTTC,CASSPRGSGSREYF
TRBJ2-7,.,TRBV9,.,TGTGCCAGCAGCGTGAACGGGGCTTCCTACGAGCAGTACTTC,CASSVNGASYEQYF
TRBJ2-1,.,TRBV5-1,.,TGCGCCAGCAGCTTGGTTCCGGGGGCGAATGAGCAGTTCTTC,CASSLVPGANEQFF
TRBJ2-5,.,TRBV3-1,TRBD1,TGTGCCAGCAGCCCAGGACAGGGGTTGACCCAGTACTTC,CASSPGQGLTQYF
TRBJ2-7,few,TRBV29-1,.,TGCAGCGTTGTTGAAAGGATTGGGGGGCGTGCCTACGAGCAGTACTTC,CSVVERIGGRAYEQYF
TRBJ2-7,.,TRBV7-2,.,TGTGCCAGCAGCTCACCCAGCGGTTACGCCTACGAGCAGTACTTC,CASSSPSGYAYEQYF
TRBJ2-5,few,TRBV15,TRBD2,TGTGCCACCAGCACCGGGACGGAGCTAGCGGCCCAGTACTTC,CATSTGTELAAQYF
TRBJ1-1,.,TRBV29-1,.,TGCAGCGTTGCTATGTACACTGAAGCTTTCTTT,CSVAMYTEAFF
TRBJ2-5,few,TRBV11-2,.,TGTGCCAGCAGCTTAGATTCGGGAATTCAAGAGACCCAGTACTTC,CASSLDSGIQETQYF
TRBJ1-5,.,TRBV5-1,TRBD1,TGCGCCAGCAGCTTGGAGACAGGGATTCAGCCCCAGCATTTT,CASSLETGIQPQHF
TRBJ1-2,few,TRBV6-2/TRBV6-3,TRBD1,TGTGCCAGCAGTCCCCCTCTGACAGGGAGTGGCTACACCTTC,CASSPPLTGSGYTF
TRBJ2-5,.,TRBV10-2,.,TGCGCCAGCAGTGAGCCAGGAGGGTTAAAGAAGACCCAGTACTTC,CASSEPGGLKKTQYF
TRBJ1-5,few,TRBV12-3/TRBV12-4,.,TGTGCCAGCAATCCGGGACCTAATCCTGATCAGCCCCAGCATTTT,CASNPGPNPDQPQHF